This is a list of T cell receptor beta chains from one sample in a study of blood T cell repertoires in COVID-19. TCRdb's table, derived via immunoSEQ multiplex PCR, lists solely in-frame clones and lacks some. Here the sample spans about 110,000 clones, 76% being singletons. The sample consisted of peripheral blood. The receptors were gathered from a man of 80 years or more with COVID-19, enrolled during active disease. Both conserved end residues are part of each CDR3. Fields, in order: J gene, V gene, D gene, clone size, CDR3 protein, CDR3 DNA. A D gene is named only where the DNA matches it firmly. Clone sizes are given selectively: once, few, many, or a class where the clone is expanded.

TRBJ1-1,TRBV6-2/TRBV6-3,-,-,CASSPLGRAGLEAFF,TGTGCCAGCAGTCCGCTCGGGAGGGCAGGGCTTGAAGCTTTCTTT
TRBJ2-7,TRBV6-2/TRBV6-3,-,few,CASSRTAYYEQYF,TGTGCCAGCAGTCGGACTGCATACTACGAGCAGTACTTC
TRBJ2-7,TRBV5-1,TRBD2,-,CASSPGLESEQYF,TGCGCCAGCAGCCCGGGACTAGAATCCGAGCAGTACTTC
TRBJ2-5,TRBV12-3/TRBV12-4,-,-,CASSFAGQETQYF,TGTGCCAGCAGTTTCGCGGGACAAGAGACCCAGTACTTC
TRBJ2-7,TRBV19,TRBD2,-,CASSAPWEGNYEQYF,TGTGCCAGTAGTGCCCCCTGGGAGGGAAATTACGAGCAGTACTTC
TRBJ1-2,TRBV2,TRBD1,-,CASSDGQGYGYTF,TGTGCCAGCAGTGACGGACAGGGGTATGGCTACACCTTC
TRBJ1-5,TRBV28,-,-,CASSLSPGKPQHF,TGTGCCAGCAGTTTATCCCCCGGGAAGCCCCAGCATTTT
TRBJ1-1,TRBV6-5,-,-,CASRPGDRDTEAFF,TGTGCCAGCAGACCGGGTGATCGGGACACTGAAGCTTTCTTT
TRBJ1-2,TRBV28,-,-,CASSFSGQGYTF,TGTGCCAGCAGTTTCAGCGGGCAGGGCTACACCTTC
TRBJ2-1,TRBV3-1/TRBV3-2,TRBD2,-,CASSRPFGLAFNEQFF,TGTGCCAGCAGCCGACCTTTTGGACTAGCCTTTAATGAGCAGTTCTTC
TRBJ2-2,TRBV5-8,TRBD1,-,CASSQDRGTGELFF,TGTGCCAGCAGCCAAGACAGGGGGACCGGGGAGCTGTTTTTT
TRBJ1-1,TRBV28,TRBD1,-,CASKLRDRASTEAFF,TGTGCCAGCAAACTCCGGGACAGGGCGAGCACTGAAGCTTTCTTT
TRBJ2-7,TRBV15,TRBD2,-,CATSREGTSGYEQYF,TGTGCCACCAGCAGAGAAGGGACTAGCGGATACGAGCAGTACTTC
TRBJ1-2,TRBV6-1,TRBD1,-,CASSEGGQGNYGYTF,TGTGCCAGCAGTGAAGGCGGACAGGGTAACTATGGCTACACCTTC
TRBJ1-2,TRBV3-1/TRBV3-2,TRBD1,-,CASSQDPPGGEAWGYTF,TGTGCCAGCAGCCAAGATCCTCCAGGGGGCGAAGCTTGGGGCTACACCTTC
TRBJ1-1,TRBV7-9,-,-,CASSRDNLGTEAFF,TGTGCCAGCAGCCGGGACAACCTTGGGACTGAAGCTTTCTTT
TRBJ2-7,TRBV6-6,-,-,CASTRTDTYEQYF,TGTGCCAGCACCCGGACAGACACCTACGAGCAGTACTTC
TRBJ2-2,TRBV2,TRBD1,-,CASSWTGGTGELFF,TGTGCCAGCAGTTGGACAGGGGGCACCGGGGAGCTGTTTTTT
TRBJ1-5,TRBV28,-,-,CASSLRQINQPQHF,TGTGCCAGCAGTCTCCGCCAGATTAATCAGCCCCAGCATTTT
TRBJ2-5,TRBV25-1,-,-,CASSGTGAGAWETQYF,TGTGCCAGCTCCGGGACAGGCGCGGGAGCTTGGGAGACCCAGTACTTC
TRBJ2-2,TRBV7-9,-,-,CASSATWGVDTGELFF,TGTGCCAGCAGCGCTACATGGGGGGTAGACACCGGGGAGCTGTTTTTT
TRBJ2-3,TRBV7-2,-,few,CASSARGGTDTQYF,TGTGCCAGCAGCGCCAGAGGCGGGACAGATACGCAGTATTTT
TRBJ2-7,TRBV28,TRBD1,-,CASVDRDRGYEQYF,TGTGCCAGCGTAGACCGGGACAGGGGCTACGAGCAGTACTTC
TRBJ1-2,TRBV6-6,-,-,CASSYSSQGWDTF,TGTGCCAGCAGTTACTCGTCACAGGGATGGGACACCTTC
TRBJ2-5,TRBV6-7,-,-,CASTKLGLHQETQYF,TGTGCCAGCACCAAACTAGGACTTCACCAAGAGACCCAGTACTTC
TRBJ2-7,TRBV7-9,TRBD2,-,CASRFTSGINEQYF,TGTGCCAGCAGATTTACTAGCGGGATTAACGAGCAGTACTTC
TRBJ1-6,TRBV4-3,TRBD1,many,CASSQEETGVNENSPLHF,TGCGCCAGCAGCCAAGAGGAGACAGGGGTCAATGAGAATTCACCCCTCCACTTT
TRBJ1-2,TRBV12-3/TRBV12-4,-,-,CASSLTVGYGYTF,TGTGCCAGCAGTTTAACAGTTGGATATGGCTACACCTTC
TRBJ1-2,TRBV7-2,TRBD1,-,CASSRTGEDYGYTF,TGTGCCAGCAGCAGGACAGGGGAGGACTATGGCTACACCTTC